The present TCR beta chain was sequenced within a study of blood T cell repertoires in COVID-19. The wider study: In each case, the material was cDNA or gDNA derived from T cells, B-cell-depleted T cells, or PBMCs.

The CDR3 totals 14 residues. V gave up 1 base and J gave up 7 bases, with 11 bases separating them. The germline gives CDR1 SEHNR, CDR2 FQNEAQ (reference sequence). This clone has a handful of counts. Authors' analysis steps: Scientists estimated how many nucleated cells there were by amplifying reference gene primers. Method: immunoSEQ multiplex PCR; TCRdb's copy keeps in-frame clones and lacks some. The DNA gave D and trimming, while V, J and clone size come from that table. Among about 40,000 clones listed, approximately 81% were seen once. The genes are TRBV7-9 and TRBJ2-1, with D maybe TRBD1 (7 bases). Sequenced sample: peripheral blood. The clonotype was recovered from a human donor in a cohort sampled during active COVID-19. CDR3 amino acids: CASSLGGDSNEQFF. Written as DNA, the CDR3 is TGTGCCAGCAGCTTAGGGGGGGACAGTAATGAGCAGTTCTTC.